A single sample is the source of the 18 T cell receptor beta chains below, sequenced in a study of regulatory T cells in long-lasting Graves disease. This sample's time point: newly diagnosed GD, antithyroid drugs for less than 3 months. With RNA extracted from PBMCs as input, the TCR library was made. Investigators prepared the TCR beta libraries by applying iRepertoire HTBI primers and Arm-PCR of CDR3 regions. MiXCR was run by TCRdb on the multiplex PCR reads, yielding one entry per CDR3 protein. Of around 450,000 distinct CDR3 sequences in the sample, around 14% were seen once. These data were also reused for a study on T cells in Graves' hyperthyroidism and ophthalmopathy.

This specimen consisted of peripheral blood mononuclear cells (PBMCs), obtained at new diagnosis, from a patient treated with antithyroid drugs. The receptors originated from a woman aged 25 to 39 with Graves disease.

This clonotype was counted only a few times. V usage is TRBV19 and J usage is TRBJ2-1, with D hard to call. Germline lookup yields CDR1 LNHDA and CDR2 SQIVND (reference sequence). This CDR3 has 12 residues. V lost 3 bases to trimming and J lost 10 bases, with 10 bases between them. This CDR3 reads CASSIAPIEQFF. In DNA, the CDR3 is TGTGCCAGTAGTATTGCGCCAATCGAGCAGTTCTTC.

This clonotype was counted at least ten times. The chain couples TRBV18 to TRBJ1-1, with 7 bases lining up with TRBD1. The CDR3 contains 16 residues. CDR1 is KGHSH and CDR2 is LQKENI in the germline V gene. Germline trimming cut 4 bases from V and 0 bases from J; bases unmatched to any gene: 8. CDR3 region: CASSRRQGNMNTEAFF. DNA for the CDR3: TGTGCCAGCTCACGACGACAGGGAAATATGAACACTGAAGCTTTCTTT.

This clonotype was seen ten or more times. The chain couples TRBV24-1 to TRBJ1-5, with TRBD1 as a possible D gene (5 bases). The V end was cut by 2 bases, the J end by 7 bases, with 17 bases between. Germline V gene lookup returns CDR1 KGHDR and CDR2 SFDVKD. There are 16 residues in the CDR3. The CDR3, as DNA: TGTGCCACCAGTGATTCTCAACAGGTTCGGGGGCAGCCCCAGCATTTT. The encoded protein is CATSDSQQVRGQPQHF.

In its sample, this clonotype was seen many times. The V and J genes are TRBV12-3 or TRBV12-4 and TRBJ1-4, with unresolved D. Trimming cost V 3 bases and J 3 bases, with 8 bases left between them. The CDR3 spans 14 residues. Here the CDR3 reads CASSLGGSNEKLFF. The CDR3 nucleotides are TGTGCCAGCAGTTTGGGTGGCTCTAATGAAAAACTGTTTTTT.

This clonotype was detected a few times. This sequence joins TRBV12-3 or TRBV12-4 and TRBJ2-3, with D possibly being TRBD2 (5 bases). V lost 2 bases to trimming and J lost 1 base, with 7 bases between them. This CDR3 has 14 residues. The CDR3 region has the DNA TGTGCCAGCAGTTTAAGCGGACGCACAGATACGCAGTATTTT. It is translated as CASSLSGRTDTQYF.

At least ten counts were recorded for this clonotype. The genes are TRBV28 and TRBJ2-7; 8 positions match TRBD1. Germline-derived CDR1 and CDR2 are MDHEN and SYDVKM. The length of the CDR3 is 14 residues. The V gene end was trimmed by 9 bases and the J gene end by 2 bases; junction bases not matched to a gene: 9. The CDR3 loop reads CASLPRDRTYEQYF. The CDR3 nucleotides are TGTGCCAGTCTACCCCGGGACAGGACCTACGAGCAGTACTTC.

This clonotype was detected ten times or more. V is TRBV2 and J is TRBJ1-3, with 10 nucleotides matching TRBD1. This CDR3 region has 17 residues. Germline V CDR1 and CDR2: SNHLY, FYNNEI. Germline trimming cut 6 bases from V and 0 bases from J; bases unmatched to any gene: 8. Here the CDR3 reads CASRKGQGTGSGNTIYF. In DNA form, the CDR3 reads TGTGCCAGCAGGAAGGGACAGGGGACAGGCTCTGGAAACACCATATATTTT. Full variable domain (rest looked up from reference TRBV2 and TRBJ1-3): EPEVTQTPSHQVTQMGQEVILRCVPISNHLYFYWYRQILGQKVEFLVSFYNNEISEKSEIFDDQFSVERPDGSNFTLKIRSTKLEDSAMYFCASRKGQGTGSGNTIYFGEGSWLTVV.

This clonotype appeared many times. The chain employs TRBV30 and TRBJ2-3; D gene uncertain. Germline V gene sequence: CDR1 GTSNPN, CDR2 SVGIG (reference sequence). This CDR3 spans 11 amino acids. V was shortened by 2 bases and J by 2 bases, with 2 bases between the two germline ends. This CDR3 reads CAWSTTDTQYF. In DNA form, the CDR3 reads TGTGCCTGGAGTACCACAGATACGCAGTATTTT.

The table lists this clonotype with a few counts. The chain recombines TRBV7-9 with TRBJ2-7; unclear D gene. CDR3 length equals 12 residues. Germline CDR1 reads SEHNR; CDR2 reads FQNEAQ (reference sequence). V lost 3 bases and J lost 6, with 9 bases in between. The CDR3 DNA is TGTGCCAGCAGCTTTCCTGCGCGCGAGCAGTACTTC. Translated: CASSFPAREQYF.

The chain uses TRBV7-3 and TRBJ2-7, with 11 bases identical to TRBD2. The germline V gene encodes CDR1 SGHTA and CDR2 FQGTGA. The CDR3 spans 18 residues. Trimming at V came to 1 base and at J to 2 bases, leaving 10 bases not matched to a gene. CDR3 bases: TGTGCCAGCAGCTTAAGGGGTAGGCGACTAGCGGGACCCTACGAGCAGTACTTC. This encodes CASSLRGRRLAGPYEQYF.

This clonotype was counted only a few times. The rearrangement uses TRBV11-3 and TRBJ2-7; TRBD1 is a possible D gene (6 bases). V was shortened by 7 bases and J by 4 bases, with 17 bases between the two germline ends. This CDR3 is 14 amino acids long. Germline V lookup: CDR1 SGHNT, CDR2 YENEEA. The CDR3: CASTGAGGWYEQYF. The CDR3 region has the DNA TGTGCCAGCACCGGGGCTGGGGGCTGGTACGAGCAGTACTTC.

The chain employs TRBV7-6 and TRBJ1-1, with 7 bases matching TRBD1. This CDR3 comprises 17 residues. J was trimmed by 0 bases and V by 0 bases; bases with no gene match: 7. Germline-derived CDR1 and CDR2 are SGHVS and FNYEAQ. CDR3 sequence (DNA): TGTGCCAGCAGCTTAGCGGAACAGGGGAGAGTGAACACTGAAGCTTTCTTT. It encodes CASSLAEQGRVNTEAFF. Combining the CDR3 with reference TRBV7-6 and TRBJ1-1 gives the whole variable domain GAGVSQSPRYKVTKRGQDVALRCDPISGHVSLYWYRQALGQGPEFLTYFNYEAQQDKSGLPNDRFSAERPEGSISTLTIQRTEQRDSAMYRCASSLAEQGRVNTEAFFGQGTRLTVV.

This clonotype has a count of ten or more. The rearrangement links TRBV7-9 to TRBJ2-7; D is possibly TRBD1 (6 bases). Germline V CDR1 and CDR2: SEHNR, FQNEAQ (reference sequence). The length of the CDR3 is 12 residues. V dropped 0 bases and J dropped 7 bases, with 7 bases sitting between them. CDR3 in DNA: TGTGCCAGCAGCTTAGCCAGGGGAGAGCAGTACTTC. This translates into CASSLARGEQYF.

This clonotype was seen only a few times. The chain couples TRBV13 to TRBJ1-4; tentative D call: TRBD1 (5 bases). CDR1 is PRHDT, CDR2 FYEKMQ, per germline (reference sequence). V dropped 4 bases and J dropped 10 bases, with 13 bases sitting between them. The CDR3 length is 13 residues. The CDR3 coding sequence is TGTGCCAGCAGCTCCCCCAGGGATGGAAAACTGTTTTTT. Encoded protein: CASSSPRDGKLFF.

The sample holds a few counts of this clonotype. The chain links TRBV7-9 to TRBJ2-1; the D is unclear. The CDR3 spans 15 residues. In germline, CDR1 is SEHNR, CDR2 FQNEAQ (reference sequence). Trimming cost V 1 base and J 6 bases, with 13 bases left between them. In DNA form, the CDR3 reads TGTGCCAGCAGCTTAGGGTCTCCCCGTTCCAATGAGCAGTTCTTC. This translates into CASSLGSPRSNEQFF.

This clonotype was detected many times. This sequence joins TRBV28 and TRBJ1-1; no definite D call. Deletions cut 2 bases from V and 2 bases from J, with 9 bases between. The CDR3 length is 14 residues. Germline lookup yields CDR1 MDHEN and CDR2 SYDVKM. The CDR3 loop is CASSLGRSNTEAFF. The CDR3 DNA is TGTGCCAGCAGTTTAGGGCGAAGTAACACTGAAGCTTTCTTT.

This clonotype was detected only a few times. CDR3 DNA sequence: TGTGCCAGCAGCTCGTCCGGGGGTTGGGGCACCGGGGAGCTGTTTTTT. Protein product: CASSSSGGWGTGELFF. The V call is TRBV7-3, the J call TRBJ2-2, with D maybe TRBD2 (6 bases). V lost 4 bases to trimming and J lost 4 bases, with 16 bases between them. The CDR3 length is 16 residues. Looked up from germline, CDR1 is SGHTA and CDR2 is FQGTGA.

This clonotype was seen repeatedly, ten times or more. At one end, the junction sequence differs from germline, possibly due to a read error. The chain has TRBV5-1 and TRBJ2-1; 11 positions agree with TRBD2. Germline V gene data show CDR1 as SGHRS and CDR2 as YFSETQ. This CDR3 region has 14 residues. DNA of the CDR3: TGTGCCAGCAGCTTAGCGGGAGGGAACAATGAGCAGTTCTTC. Protein sequence: CASSLAGGNNEQFF.